One sample yielded the 29 T cell receptor beta chains listed below, sequenced in a study of cytomegalovirus exposure and HLA in healthy donors. The PCR used 60 Vbeta and 13 Jbeta primers. Method: immunoSEQ multiplex PCR; TCRdb's copy keeps in-frame clones and lacks some. In all, the sample yields approximately 120,000 clones. Source material: PBMCs. The receptors derive from a man aged 35-49 years in good health and CMV-seronegative.

This chain joins TRBV5-6 and TRBJ1-4; 10 nucleotides match TRBD1. V was clipped by 4 bases and J by 7 bases; unmatched bases: 7. Germline CDR1 SGHDT, CDR2 YYEEEE. The CDR3 extends over 15 amino acids. The CDR3 DNA reads TGTGCCAGCAGCCTCAGGACAGGGGGAGGTGAAAAACTGTTTTTT. The encoded protein is CASSLRTGGGEKLFF. Full variable domain (remainder filled in from reference TRBV5-6 and TRBJ1-4): DAGVTQSPTHLIKTRGQQVTLRCSPKSGHDTVSWYQQALGQGPQFIFQYYEEEERQRGNFPDRFSGHQFPNYSSELNVNALLLGDSALYLCASSLRTGGGEKLFFGSGTQLSVL.

The chain couples TRBV19 to TRBJ2-1; the match to TRBD2 covers 11 bases. Trimming at V came to 9 bases and at J to 5 bases, leaving 6 bases not matched to a gene. CDR1 is LNHDA, CDR2 SQIVND, per germline (reference sequence). This CDR3 has 14 amino acids. This chain's CDR3 is CASQASGGHNEQFF. In DNA form, the CDR3 reads TGTGCCAGCCAGGCTAGCGGGGGGCACAATGAGCAGTTCTTC.

This sequence joins TRBV11-2 and TRBJ1-5; D call uncertain. Germline values: CDR1 SGHAT, CDR2 FQNNGV. The CDR3 is 12 amino acids. V lost 2 bases, J lost 9 bases, and 8 bases lay in between. CDR3 region: CASSLQPGPQHF. DNA of the CDR3: TGTGCCAGCAGCTTACAACCCGGGCCCCAGCATTTT.

The chain couples TRBV19 to TRBJ2-1; TRBD2 matches at 9 bases. Germline CDR1 and CDR2: LNHDA and SQIVND (reference sequence). This CDR3 comprises 18 residues. V lost 4 bases and J lost 7; bases outside the gene matches: 17. CDR3 sequence (DNA): TGTGCCAGTAGTAGAGTGGGTAGCGGGAGTAGGCGGCAGAATGAGCAGTTCTTC. Protein product: CASSRVGSGSRRQNEQFF.

The chain uses TRBV6-4 and TRBJ2-3, with TRBD2 matching 8 bases. V dropped 4 bases and J dropped 4; count of bases not matched to a gene: 7. CDR3 size: 15 residues. Germline-derived CDR1 and CDR2 are MRHNA and SNTAGT. CDR3 DNA sequence: TGTGCCAGCAGTGTGGGAAGCGGGAGCTCAGATACGCAGTATTTT. Translating it yields CASSVGSGSSDTQYF.

V usage is TRBV11-2 and J usage is TRBJ2-1, with D tentatively TRBD1 (5 bases). The germline V gene has CDR1 SGHAT and CDR2 FQNNGV. The CDR3 spans 14 residues. The germline V and J ends were trimmed by 1 base and 10 bases, with 14 bases remaining between them. CDR3 in amino acids: CASSLVTGRWEQFF. CDR3 bases: TGTGCCAGCAGCTTAGTTACAGGACGTTGGGAGCAGTTCTTC.

The chain couples TRBV27 to TRBJ1-2; weak D call: TRBD1 (5 bases). The V end lost 4 bases, the J end lost 3 bases, and 9 bases lay between the germline ends. The germline CDR1 and CDR2 sequences are MNHEY and SMNVEV (reference sequence). The CDR3 loop spans 13 amino acids. This chain's CDR3 is CASSWGEDYGYTF. In nucleotides, the CDR3 is TGTGCCAGCAGTTGGGGGGAGGACTATGGCTACACCTTC.

The chain carries TRBV6-5 and TRBJ2-7, with TRBD2 matching 7 bases. The germline CDR1 and CDR2 sequences are MNHEY and SVGAGI. Losses at the gene ends were 0 bases for V and 3 bases for J; bases not matched to a gene: 5. The CDR3 loop spans 15 amino acids. CDR3 amino acids: CASSYSSGGSYEQYF. The CDR3 DNA reads as TGTGCCAGCAGTTACTCGAGTGGCGGGAGCTACGAGCAGTACTTC.

V and J are TRBV10-1 and TRBJ1-3; TRBD1 matches at 7 bases. The CDR3 is made up of 14 amino acids. Germline CDR1 reads WNHNN; CDR2 reads SYGVQD (reference sequence). The trim removed 6 bases at V and 4 bases at J, leaving 6 bases unmatched. CDR3 sequence reads: CASRGQGDGNTIYF. CDR3 nucleotide sequence: TGCGCCAGCAGGGGCCAGGGGGACGGAAACACCATATATTTT.

This chain links TRBV18 with TRBJ2-3, with TRBD2 matching 16 bases. V was clipped by 3 bases and J by 0 bases; unmatched bases: 3. In germline, CDR1 is KGHSH, CDR2 LQKENI. The CDR3 runs 18 residues. CDR3 sequence reads: CASSPPGLAGGSTDTQYF. The CDR3 DNA sequence: TGTGCCAGCTCACCGCCGGGACTAGCGGGAGGGAGCACAGATACGCAGTATTTT.

The genes are TRBV11-3 and TRBJ1-1, with D possibly matching TRBD1 (5 bases). CDR3 length equals 13 residues. CDR1 and CDR2 from the germline V gene are SGHNT and YENEEA. V dropped 4 bases and J dropped 7 bases, with 13 bases sitting between them. The CDR3 is CASSSRLQGEAFF. CDR3 in DNA: TGTGCCAGCAGCTCCAGACTCCAGGGTGAAGCTTTCTTT.

The rearrangement joins TRBV28 to TRBJ2-5; 11 bases match TRBD2. The CDR3 is 17 amino acids. With V trimmed by 7 bases and J by 2 bases, 12 bases remained unmatched. CDR1 is MDHEN and CDR2 is SYDVKM in the germline V gene. In nucleotides, the CDR3 is TGTGCCAGCATTCGGGTAGCGGGAGGGCCAGGGCAAGAGACCCAGTACTTC. Protein: CASIRVAGGPGQETQYF. The whole variable domain, filled in from reference TRBV28 and TRBJ2-5, reads DVKVTQSSRYLVKRTGEKVFLECVQDMDHENMFWYRQDPGLGLRLIYFSYDVKMKEKGDIPEGYSVSREKKERFSLILESASTNQTSMYLCASIRVAGGPGQETQYFGPGTRLLVL.

V and J are TRBV5-1 and TRBJ2-7; TRBD2 matches 13 bases. CDR1 is SGHRS, CDR2 YFSETQ, per germline. The CDR3 is 16 amino acids. The J segment lost 5 bases and the V segment lost 2 bases, leaving 7 bases of the junction unmatched. The CDR3 nucleotides are TGCGCCAGCAGCTTCTTAACTAGCGGGAGGGGGAACGAGCAGTACTTC. Protein sequence: CASSFLTSGRGNEQYF.

This chain uses TRBV29-1 with TRBJ1-1; 7 positions agree with TRBD1. This CDR3 is 13 amino acids long. Germline trimming cut 7 bases from V and 8 bases from J; bases unmatched to any gene: 13. In germline, CDR1 is SQVTM, CDR2 ANQGSEA. This CDR3 reads CSARKEARGEAFF. In DNA form, the CDR3 reads TGCAGCGCCCGAAAGGAGGCCAGGGGGGAAGCTTTCTTT.

The chain combines TRBV28 with TRBJ2-1; 9 nucleotides agree with TRBD1. CDR1 is MDHEN and CDR2 is SYDVKM in the germline V gene. The CDR3 is 22 residues long. Trimming took 7 bases from V and 10 from J; bases not matched to a gene: 35. The CDR3 region has the DNA TGTGCCAGCACCCTCCCGCTTTCGGACAGGGGTCTCGGCGGGAGAAAGCTTGGGGAGCAGTTCTTC. Amino acids: CASTLPLSDRGLGGRKLGEQFF.

The CDR3 bases are TGTGCCAGCAGCTTTCTTGCGGGAGGCGCAACCTACGAGCAGTACTTC. Amino acids: CASSFLAGGATYEQYF. The chain employs TRBV7-8 and TRBJ2-7; 8 nucleotides line up with TRBD2. CDR1 is SGHVS, CDR2 FQNEAQ, per germline. The CDR3 extends over 16 amino acids. J gave up 2 bases and V 3 bases, and 9 bases lay outside the gene matches.

V is TRBV5-1 and J is TRBJ2-5, with a possible D match to TRBD1 (5 bases). The CDR3 consists of 13 residues. Trimming cost V 5 bases and J 0 bases, with 8 bases left between them. CDR1 is SGHRS and CDR2 is YFSETQ in the germline V gene. CDR3 region: CASRRRDQETQYF. CDR3 bases: TGCGCCAGCAGGCGCAGGGACCAAGAGACCCAGTACTTC.

The rearrangement joins TRBV2 to TRBJ2-7; unclear D gene. This CDR3 has 12 residues. The V and J ends lost 5 bases and 4 bases respectively, with 9 bases between them. Looked up from germline, CDR1 is SNHLY and CDR2 is FYNNEI. CDR3 amino acids: CASSLTFYEQYF. The CDR3 coding sequence is TGTGCCAGCAGTCTCACTTTTTACGAGCAGTACTTC.

The chain links TRBV6-6 to TRBJ2-3, with no clear D. V was cut by 2 bases and J by 0 bases, with 3 bases left in between. The CDR3 covers 13 residues. Per germline, CDR1 MNHNY and CDR2 SVGAGI (reference sequence). In DNA form, the CDR3 reads TGTGCCAGCAGTTACCGTAGCACAGATACGCAGTATTTT. It specifies CASSYRSTDTQYF.

The rearrangement links TRBV5-1 to TRBJ2-5; 10 bases are a match to TRBD1. The V gene's germline CDR1 is SGHRS and CDR2 YFSETQ. V shed 4 bases, J shed 5 bases, and the junction held 11 bases outside the gene matches. The length of the CDR3 is 16 residues. The CDR3 loop reads CASSIFPGQGTETQYF. In DNA form, the CDR3 reads TGCGCCAGCAGCATTTTCCCGGGACAGGGGACGGAGACCCAGTACTTC.

The gene calls are TRBV11-3 and TRBJ2-7; 8 nucleotides align to TRBD1. The CDR3 length is 14 residues. CDR1 is SGHNT, CDR2 YENEEA, per germline. The V segment lost 4 bases and the J segment 2 bases; nucleotides outside the gene matches: 4. CDR3 nucleotide sequence: TGTGCCAGCAGCTCGATACAGGGGGCCTACGAGCAGTACTTC. Amino acid sequence: CASSSIQGAYEQYF.

The rearrangement joins TRBV28 to TRBJ1-1; TRBD1 agrees at 8 bases. The V segment lost 5 bases and the J segment 8 bases; nucleotides outside the gene matches: 13. The germline V gene has CDR1 MDHEN and CDR2 SYDVKM. The CDR3 extends over 15 amino acids. The CDR3 nucleotides are TGTGCCAGCAGTCCCTCGCGGACAGGGACGTTAGAAGCTTTCTTT. This encodes CASSPSRTGTLEAFF.

The chain is built from TRBV7-8 and TRBJ1-2; TRBD1 is a possible D gene (5 bases). V gave up 5 bases and J gave up 4 bases, with 23 bases separating them. CDR1 is SGHVS and CDR2 is FQNEAQ in the germline V gene. The CDR3 loop spans 17 amino acids. CDR3 DNA sequence: TGTGCCAGCAGCCGTCGATCTACTGGGGCAGGACGCTATGGCTACACCTTC. Amino acids: CASSRRSTGAGRYGYTF.

The V gene is TRBV9, the J gene TRBJ2-7; weak D call: TRBD2 (5 bases). Trimming stripped 5 bases from V and 2 bases from J, with 20 bases between. The CDR3 is made up of 16 amino acids. Germline CDR1 SGDLS, CDR2 YYNGEE. The CDR3 nucleotides read TGTGCCAGCAGTCCTAGCCCCCGGCTCAGCCCCTACGAGCAGTACTTC. Residues: CASSPSPRLSPYEQYF. Complete variable domain (other parts from reference TRBV9 and TRBJ2-7): DSGVTQTPKHLITATGQRVTLRCSPRSGDLSVYWYQQSLDQGLQFLIQYYNGEERAKGNILERFSAQQFPDLHSELNLSSLELGDSALYFCASSPSPRLSPYEQYFGPGTRLTVT.

The genes are TRBV10-3 and TRBJ1-1; tentative D call: TRBD1 (5 bases). V was cut by 0 bases and J by 6 bases, with 8 bases left in between. Looked up from germline, CDR1 is ENHRY and CDR2 is SYGVKD. The CDR3 consists of 13 residues. In DNA, the CDR3 is TGTGCCATCAGTGAGTCGACCAGGGCTGAAGCTTTCTTT. Its protein is CAISESTRAEAFF.

The chain combines TRBV25-1 with TRBJ2-1; possibly TRBD2 for D (6 bases). Deletions cut 2 bases from V and 6 bases from J, with 14 bases between. The length of the CDR3 is 15 residues. The V gene's germline CDR1 is MGHDK and CDR2 SYGVNS. The CDR3 region is CASSEPGSGGNEQFF. As DNA, the CDR3 is TGTGCCAGCAGTGAACCCGGGAGTGGGGGCAATGAGCAGTTCTTC.

The CDR3 region is CASSSLSAPAFF. The CDR3 nucleotides are TGTGCCAGCAGTTCCCTAAGTGCGCCTGCTTTCTTT. The chain joins TRBV27 to TRBJ1-1; D uncertain. Germline V gives CDR1 MNHEY, CDR2 SMNVEV (reference sequence). V was cut by 4 bases and J by 11 bases, with 14 bases left in between. The CDR3 runs to 12 residues.

This rearrangement joins TRBV19 to TRBJ1-2, with unresolved D. Trimming shortened V by 7 bases and J by 2 bases, and 8 bases separated the two germline ends. This CDR3 contains 12 residues. The germline V gene encodes CDR1 LNHDA and CDR2 SQIVND (reference sequence). The CDR3 DNA reads TGTGCCAGTAAGTCGGGAAACTATGGCTACACCTTC. Its translation: CASKSGNYGYTF.

J is TRBJ1-5 and V is TRBV7-9; D not certain. In germline, CDR1 is SEHNR, CDR2 FQNEAQ (reference sequence). V was cut by 1 base and J by 4 bases, with 8 bases left in between. This CDR3 contains 14 residues. The CDR3 DNA is TGTGCCAGCAGCTTAGGGGGAGCAAATCAGCCCCAGCATTTT. It yields the protein CASSLGGANQPQHF.